This T cell receptor (beta chain) emerged from a study of OX40 agonist ivuxolimab in advanced cancers. Turning to the study itself: Patients achieving partial responses numbered three: one hepatocellular carcinoma case and two cutaneous melanoma cases.

A note on this clone: Its antigen remains unidentified.

Germline V gene sequence: CDR1 ENHRY, CDR2 SYGVKD. V lost 0 bases and J lost 5; bases outside the gene matches: 3. This CDR3 region has 15 residues. Study-wide findings and caveats: Averaged across samples, CD8+ T cells carried more expanded clones than CD4+ did. Partial responders at 0.1-3.0 mg/kg had among the lowest clonal expansion.

Clones were read by immunoSEQ multiplex PCR, and TCRdb kept only the in-frame ones, dropping some. The table includes around 45,000 clones, approximately 86% detected once. The receptor's source is an adult with an advanced solid tumor such as melanoma, head and neck, liver or kidney cancer. This rearrangement joins TRBV10-3 to TRBJ2-1; 8 bases fit TRBD2. Here the sequenced sample was CD4+ or CD8+ T cells sorted from blood, taken in a trial of the OX40 agonist ivuxolimab. The CDR3 bases are TGTGCCATCAGTGAGTCCACTAGCGGAAACAATGAGCAGTTCTTC. This translates into CAISESTSGNNEQFF.